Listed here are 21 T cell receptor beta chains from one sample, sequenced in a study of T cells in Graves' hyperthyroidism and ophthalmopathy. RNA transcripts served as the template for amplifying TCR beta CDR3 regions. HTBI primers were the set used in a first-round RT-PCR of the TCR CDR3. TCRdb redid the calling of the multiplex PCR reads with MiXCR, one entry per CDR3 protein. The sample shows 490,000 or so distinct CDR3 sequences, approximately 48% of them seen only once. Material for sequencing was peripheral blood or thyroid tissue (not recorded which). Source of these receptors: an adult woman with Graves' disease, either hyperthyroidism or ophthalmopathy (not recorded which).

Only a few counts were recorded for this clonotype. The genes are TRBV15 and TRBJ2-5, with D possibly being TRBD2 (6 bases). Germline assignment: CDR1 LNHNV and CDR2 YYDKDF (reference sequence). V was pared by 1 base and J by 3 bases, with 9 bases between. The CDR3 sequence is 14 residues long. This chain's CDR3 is CATSRGRAKETQYF. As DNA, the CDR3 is TGTGCCACCAGCAGAGGGAGGGCTAAAGAGACCCAGTACTTC.

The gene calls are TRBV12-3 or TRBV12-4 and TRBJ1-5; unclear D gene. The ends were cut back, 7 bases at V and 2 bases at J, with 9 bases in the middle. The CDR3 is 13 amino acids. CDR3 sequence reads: CASNGEGNQPQHF. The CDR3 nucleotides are TGTGCCAGCAACGGCGAGGGCAATCAGCCCCAGCATTTT.

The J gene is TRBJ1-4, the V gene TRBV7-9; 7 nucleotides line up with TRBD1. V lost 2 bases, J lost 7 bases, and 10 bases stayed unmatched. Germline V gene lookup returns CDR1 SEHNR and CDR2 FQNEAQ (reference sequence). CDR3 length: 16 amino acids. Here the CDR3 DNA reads TGTGCCAGCAGCTTACCGTGGACAGGAGAGGGTGAAAAACTGTTTTTT. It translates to CASSLPWTGEGEKLFF.

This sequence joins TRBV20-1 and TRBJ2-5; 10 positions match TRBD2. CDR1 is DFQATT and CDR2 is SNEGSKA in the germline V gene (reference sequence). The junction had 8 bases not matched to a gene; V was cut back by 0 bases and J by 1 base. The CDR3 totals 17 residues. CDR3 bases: TGCAGTGCTAGAGATGAAGGGGTAGCGGGAGGCCAAGAGACCCAGTACTTC. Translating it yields CSARDEGVAGGQETQYF.

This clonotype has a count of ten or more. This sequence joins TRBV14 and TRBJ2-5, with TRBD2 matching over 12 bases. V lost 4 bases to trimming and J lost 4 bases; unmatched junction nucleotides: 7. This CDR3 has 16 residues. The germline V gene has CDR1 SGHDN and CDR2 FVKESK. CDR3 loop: CASSRLAGVNGETQYF. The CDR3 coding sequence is TGTGCCAGCAGCCGACTAGCGGGAGTAAACGGAGAGACCCAGTACTTC.

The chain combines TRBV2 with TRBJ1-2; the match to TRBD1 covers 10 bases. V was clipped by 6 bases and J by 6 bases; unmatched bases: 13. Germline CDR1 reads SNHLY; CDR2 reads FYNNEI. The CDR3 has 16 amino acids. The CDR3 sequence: CASRELSGTGVNGYTF. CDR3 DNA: TGTGCCAGCAGGGAGCTGTCCGGGACAGGGGTTAATGGCTACACCTTC. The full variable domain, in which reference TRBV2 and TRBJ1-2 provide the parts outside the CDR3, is EPEVTQTPSHQVTQMGQEVILRCVPISNHLYFYWYRQILGQKVEFLVSFYNNEISEKSEIFDDQFSVERPDGSNFTLKIRSTKLEDSAMYFCASRELSGTGVNGYTFGSGTRLTVV.

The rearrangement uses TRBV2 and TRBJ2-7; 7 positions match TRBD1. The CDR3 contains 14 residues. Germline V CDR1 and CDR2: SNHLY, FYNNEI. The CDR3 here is CAEHDRAGSYEQYF. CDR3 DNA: TGTGCTGAGCATGACAGGGCAGGATCCTACGAGCAGTACTTC.

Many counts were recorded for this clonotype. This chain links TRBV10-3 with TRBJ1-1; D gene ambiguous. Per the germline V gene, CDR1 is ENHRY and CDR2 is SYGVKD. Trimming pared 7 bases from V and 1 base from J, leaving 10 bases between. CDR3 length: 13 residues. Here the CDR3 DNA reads TGTGCCATCAAATCTCAGCCGAACACTGAAGCTTTCTTT. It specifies CAIKSQPNTEAFF.

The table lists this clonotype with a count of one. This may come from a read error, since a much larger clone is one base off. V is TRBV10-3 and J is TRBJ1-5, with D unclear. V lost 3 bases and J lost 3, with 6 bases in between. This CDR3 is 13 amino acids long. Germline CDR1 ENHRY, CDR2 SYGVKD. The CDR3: CAISDVVNQPQHF. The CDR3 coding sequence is TGTGCCATCAGTGATGTTGTCAATCAGCCCCAGCATTTT.

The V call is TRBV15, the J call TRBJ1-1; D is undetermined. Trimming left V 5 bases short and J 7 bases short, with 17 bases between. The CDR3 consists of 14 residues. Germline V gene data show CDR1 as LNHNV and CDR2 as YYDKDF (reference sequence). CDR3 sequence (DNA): TGTGCCACCAGCGACCTCGGCGGAACGGGTGAAGCTTTCTTT. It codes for CATSDLGGTGEAFF.

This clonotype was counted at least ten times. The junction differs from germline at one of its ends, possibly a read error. The CDR3 DNA is TGTGCTAGCAGCTCCGCACCGGGACTAACTCAAGAGACCCAGTACTTC. The encoded protein is CASSSAPGLTQETQYF. The rearrangement links TRBV7-7 to TRBJ2-5, with 7 bases matching TRBD2. CDR3 length: 16 residues. Germline V CDR1 and CDR2: SSHAT, FNYEAQ (reference sequence).

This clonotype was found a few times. The CDR3 DNA reads as TGTGCCAGCAGCTTACAGGGGAATGAAAAACTGTTTTTT. It translates to CASSLQGNEKLFF. J is TRBJ1-4 and V is TRBV11-2; maybe TRBD1 (6 bases). This CDR3 spans 13 amino acids. Germline CDR1 reads SGHAT; CDR2 reads FQNNGV. Trimming stripped 2 bases from V and 5 bases from J, with 6 bases between.

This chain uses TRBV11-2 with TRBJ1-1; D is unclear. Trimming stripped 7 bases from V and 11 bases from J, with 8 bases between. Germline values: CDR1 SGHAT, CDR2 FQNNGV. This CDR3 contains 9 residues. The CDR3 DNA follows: TGTGCCAGCAATTCGCAGGCTTTCTTT. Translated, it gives CASNSQAFF.

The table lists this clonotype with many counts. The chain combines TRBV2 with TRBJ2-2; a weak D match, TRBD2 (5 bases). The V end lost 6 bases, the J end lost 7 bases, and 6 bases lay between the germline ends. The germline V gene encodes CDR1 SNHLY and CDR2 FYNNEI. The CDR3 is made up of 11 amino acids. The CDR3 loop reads CASRLGGELFF. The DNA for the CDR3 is TGTGCCAGCAGACTAGGCGGGGAGCTGTTTTTT. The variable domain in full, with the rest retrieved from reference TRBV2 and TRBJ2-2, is EPEVTQTPSHQVTQMGQEVILRCVPISNHLYFYWYRQILGQKVEFLVSFYNNEISEKSEIFDDQFSVERPDGSNFTLKIRSTKLEDSAMYFCASRLGGELFFGEGSRLTVL.

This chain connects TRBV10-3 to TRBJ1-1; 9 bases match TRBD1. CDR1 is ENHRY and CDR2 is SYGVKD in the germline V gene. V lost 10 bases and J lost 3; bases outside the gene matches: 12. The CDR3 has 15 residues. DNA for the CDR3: TGTGCCACCTATCCGGGACAGGGTACGGACACTGAAGCTTTCTTT. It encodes CATYPGQGTDTEAFF.

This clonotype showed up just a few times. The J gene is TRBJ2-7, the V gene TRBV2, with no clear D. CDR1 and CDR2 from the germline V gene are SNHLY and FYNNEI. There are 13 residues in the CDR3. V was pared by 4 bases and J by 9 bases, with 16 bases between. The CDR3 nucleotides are TGTGCCAGCAGTGGGTCCGGTCGGCGCGGGCAGTACTTC. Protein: CASSGSGRRGQYF.

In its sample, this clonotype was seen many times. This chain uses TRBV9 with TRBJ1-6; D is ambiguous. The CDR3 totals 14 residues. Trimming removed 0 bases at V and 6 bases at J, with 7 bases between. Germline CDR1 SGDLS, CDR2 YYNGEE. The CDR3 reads CASSVDSLNSPLHF. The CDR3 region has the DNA TGTGCCAGCAGCGTAGACAGTCTTAATTCACCCCTCCACTTT.

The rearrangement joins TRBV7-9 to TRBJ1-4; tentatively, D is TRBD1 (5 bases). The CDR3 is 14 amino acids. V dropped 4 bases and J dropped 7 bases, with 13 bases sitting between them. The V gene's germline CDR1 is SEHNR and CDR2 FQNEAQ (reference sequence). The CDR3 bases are TGTGCCAGCAGCTCGGGGCTCGGCAGTGAAAAACTGTTTTTT. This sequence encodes CASSSGLGSEKLFF.

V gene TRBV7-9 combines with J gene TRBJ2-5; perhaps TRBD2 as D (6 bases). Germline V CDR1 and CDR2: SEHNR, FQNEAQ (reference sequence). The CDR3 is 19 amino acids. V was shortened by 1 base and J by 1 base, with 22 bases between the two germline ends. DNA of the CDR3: TGTGCCAGCAGCTTAGGAGGAGGGTGGAGCAATCAGCCCCAAGAGACCCAGTACTTC. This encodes CASSLGGGWSNQPQETQYF.

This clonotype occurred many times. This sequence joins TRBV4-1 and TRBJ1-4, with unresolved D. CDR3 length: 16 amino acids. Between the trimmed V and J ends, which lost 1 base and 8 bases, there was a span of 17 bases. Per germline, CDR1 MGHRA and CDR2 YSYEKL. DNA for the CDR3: TGCGCCAGCAGCCAAGTTATAACAGTTGGGAACGAAAAACTGTTTTTT. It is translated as CASSQVITVGNEKLFF.

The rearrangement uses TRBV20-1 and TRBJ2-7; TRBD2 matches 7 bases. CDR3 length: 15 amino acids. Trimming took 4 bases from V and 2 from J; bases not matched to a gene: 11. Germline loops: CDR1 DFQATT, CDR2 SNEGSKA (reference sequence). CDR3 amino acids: CSANPPSGAPYEQYF. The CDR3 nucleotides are TGCAGTGCTAATCCCCCTAGCGGAGCCCCCTACGAGCAGTACTTC.